The rows below give T cell receptor beta chains drawn from one sample of a study of cytomegalovirus exposure and HLA in healthy donors. Sequenced by immunoSEQ multiplex PCR; TCRdb stores in-frame clones only, minus some. The sample holds 100,000 or so clones, approximately 84% seen once. Source material: PBMCs. These receptors all stem from a male donor in good health and CMV-seronegative. The CDR3 runs from the conserved cysteine through the conserved F or W. A D gene is named only where the DNA matches it firmly. Clone size, where shown, is once, few, many, or a class for clones that have expanded.

D,J,V,size,DNA,CDR3
TRBD1,TRBJ2-2,TRBV9,-,TGTGCCAGCGGGACAGCGCCGAACACCGGGGAGCTGTTTTTT,CASGTAPNTGELFF
-,TRBJ2-7,TRBV27,-,TGTGCCAGCAGTTTATCCGGGACACCATCCTACGAGCAGTACTTC,CASSLSGTPSYEQYF
TRBD1,TRBJ2-7,TRBV9,-,TGTGCCAGCAGCGCACAGGGGTTCTCCTACGAGCAGTACTTC,CASSAQGFSYEQYF
TRBD1,TRBJ2-7,TRBV2,-,TGTGCCAGCAGCCGGGACAGGGGCGAGCAGTACTTC,CASSRDRGEQYF
TRBD1,TRBJ2-5,TRBV5-6,-,TGTGCCAGCAACCTACAGGGGGCCGCGGAGACCCAGTACTTC,CASNLQGAAETQYF
-,TRBJ2-1,TRBV9,-,TGTGCCAGCAGCGTAGGAGGGACTTCATACAATGAGCAGTTCTTC,CASSVGGTSYNEQFF
TRBD2,TRBJ2-2,TRBV7-3,-,TGTGCCAGCAGCTTAGTGTTACTAGCGGGAGACACCGGGGAGCTGTTTTTT,CASSLVLLAGDTGELFF
TRBD2,TRBJ2-1,TRBV4-1,-,TGCGCCAGCAGCCAAGGACTAGCGGGAGGAGGTCACAATGAGCAGTTCTTC,CASSQGLAGGGHNEQFF
-,TRBJ1-4,TRBV29-1,-,TGCAGCGTTGCGGGAGGGGATGAAAAACTGTTTTTT,CSVAGGDEKLFF
-,TRBJ1-2,TRBV5-1,-,TGCGCCAGCAGCTTGGCCGGGGGAGCGAGTGGCTACACCTTC,CASSLAGGASGYTF
TRBD2,TRBJ2-7,TRBV5-4,once,TGTGCCAGCAGCCGTAGCGGGAGCCCCACCCCGTACGAGCAGTACTTC,CASSRSGSPTPYEQYF
-,TRBJ1-2,TRBV12-5,-,TGTGCTAGTGGAACATCAGGAGGGGCAATAGGGGGCTACACCTTC,CASGTSGGAIGGYTF
-,TRBJ1-2,TRBV5-1,-,TGCGCCAGCAGCTTAAGGCCGGGGGTAGAGAGCTACACCTTC,CASSLRPGVESYTF
-,TRBJ2-7,TRBV7-2,-,TGTGCCAGCAGCCACCCCGGGGGCTACGAGCAGTACTTC,CASSHPGGYEQYF
TRBD2,TRBJ2-1,TRBV11-2,few,TGTGCCAGCAACCAACTACGGGAGGGTGAGCAGTTCTTC,CASNQLREGEQFF
TRBD1,TRBJ2-7,TRBV6-5,-,TGTGCCACGGGACAGGGGGCCTACGAGCAGTACTTC,CATGQGAYEQYF
-,TRBJ1-5,TRBV5-6,-,TGTGCCAGCAGCATGGGGACAACTCAGCCCCAGCATTTT,CASSMGTTQPQHF
-,TRBJ2-3,TRBV6-6,-,TGTGCCAACAGCAGCACAGGGCCGGGAACAGATACGCAGTATTTT,CANSSTGPGTDTQYF
-,TRBJ2-5,TRBV5-6,-,TGTGCCAGCAGTTCACAGAACCAAGAGACCCAGTACTTC,CASSSQNQETQYF
TRBD1,TRBJ1-1,TRBV11-2,-,TGTGCCAGCAGCGCGGACAGGGGGTGGCTGAACACTGAAGCTTTCTTT,CASSADRGWLNTEAFF
-,TRBJ2-1,TRBV4-1,once,TGCGCCAGCAGCCAAGATAGGGTCCCAGGGGGGCGGTTCTTC,CASSQDRVPGGRFF
-,TRBJ2-7,TRBV7-3,-,TGTGCCAGCAGCTTAAGCTCCCAGGGCGAGCAGTACTTC,CASSLSSQGEQYF
TRBD2,TRBJ2-1,TRBV9,few,TGTGCCAGCAGCGTTCTGACTAGCGGGAACACCTACAATGAGCAGTTCTTC,CASSVLTSGNTYNEQFF
TRBD1,TRBJ1-1,TRBV25-1,few,TGTGCCAGCAGTTTGGCGACAGGGTGGGCTGAAGCTTTCTTT,CASSLATGWAEAFF
-,TRBJ2-2,TRBV5-8,-,TGTGCCAGCAGCTTGGTGCTCGGCGAGACAGGGGAGCTGTTTTTT,CASSLVLGETGELFF
TRBD1,TRBJ2-7,TRBV12-5,-,TGTGCTAGTGGTGGTGGGACAGGGATTTACGAGCAGTACTTC,CASGGGTGIYEQYF
-,TRBJ1-2,TRBV19,-,TGTGCCAGTAGTATTCCCCAGGGAACCTATGGCTACACCTTC,CASSIPQGTYGYTF
TRBD1,TRBJ2-7,TRBV6-1,few,TGTGCCAGCAGTGAAGGATTGGGACAGCTGAAACAATACGAGCAGTACTTC,CASSEGLGQLKQYEQYF
-,TRBJ1-5,TRBV19,-,TGTGCCAGTAGTATGGGGCTCGGGGGAAGCCAGCCCCAGCATTTT,CASSMGLGGSQPQHF
TRBD2,TRBJ2-1,TRBV18,-,TGTGCCAGCTCACCCCCGGGACTAGCCAGAGATGAGCAGTTCTTC,CASSPPGLARDEQFF
TRBD1,TRBJ1-4,TRBV2,-,TGTGCCAGCAGGAGGGGGCAGGGGAGCGGTGAAAAACTGTTTTTT,CASRRGQGSGEKLFF
TRBD1,TRBJ1-4,TRBV5-4,-,TGTGCCAGCAGCACAGGGGGCTCAACTCTTGAAAAACTGTTTTTT,CASSTGGSTLEKLFF
-,TRBJ1-6,TRBV12-5,-,TGTGCTAGTGCGGGGGGCGGTAATTCACCCCTCCACTTT,CASAGGGNSPLHF
TRBD1,TRBJ1-4,TRBV18,few,TGTGCCAGCTCGCCGTATTCCGGGACAGGGTATGAAAAACTGTTTTTT,CASSPYSGTGYEKLFF
TRBD2,TRBJ2-1,TRBV11-3,-,TGTGCCAGCAGCTTAGAGCGGGAGGATCTCTACAATGAGCAGTTCTTC,CASSLEREDLYNEQFF
-,TRBJ1-1,TRBV2,few,TGTGCCAGCAGTGGCCGGGTCCACACTGAAGCTTTCTTT,CASSGRVHTEAFF
-,TRBJ2-1,TRBV5-4,-,TGTGCCAGCAGCTTGAGGCGGGATGAGCAGTTCTTC,CASSLRRDEQFF
TRBD2,TRBJ2-2,TRBV5-1,-,TGCGCCAGCCGAGCGGGGAGCACCGGGGAGCTGTTTTTT,CASRAGSTGELFF
TRBD2,TRBJ2-1,TRBV6-4,-,TGTGCCAGCAGTGACTCGGCTAGCGGGGGCTACAATGAGCAGTTCTTC,CASSDSASGGYNEQFF
TRBD1,TRBJ2-1,TRBV4-2,-,TGTGCCAGCAGCCAAGATCTAGGGGGCCAGGGCAATGAGCAGTTCTTC,CASSQDLGGQGNEQFF